The source of this T cell receptor (beta chain) is a study of PD-1 blockade in classical Hodgkin lymphoma. On the study more broadly: Nivolumab was administered to patients intravenously at 3 mg/kg every 2 weeks. Study outcomes and limitations: Significantly greater TCR diversity emerged by C4D1 in CD4+ cells but not CD8+ cells. Prior therapy or disease activity may underlie the repertoire differences, whose causes remain undefined.

Between the trimmed V and J ends, which lost 1 base and 0 bases, there was a span of 7 bases. The length of the CDR3 is 14 residues. Germline CDR1 LGHNA, CDR2 YSLEER. Of note for this clone: Its cognate antigen is unknown.

Profiling relied on immunoSEQ multiplex PCR, and the TCRdb table lists in-frame clones only, not all of them. The sample records around 30,000 clones, over 55% being singletons. There was relapse after autologous stem cell transplantation in every patient, and there was variation in brentuximab vedotin exposure. Source: peripheral blood mononuclear cells (PBMCs), taken before the second cycle of nivolumab. The receptor's source is a human donor with classical Hodgkin lymphoma. This chain joins TRBV4-3 and TRBJ2-7, with a possible D match to TRBD2 (5 bases). The chain's CDR3 is CASSQGTLSYEQYF. DNA for the CDR3: TGCGCCAGCAGCCAAGGGACTCTCTCCTACGAGCAGTACTTC.